What follows are 13 T cell receptor beta chains derived from one specimen sequenced in a study of blood T cell repertoires in COVID-19. This table comes from immunoSEQ multiplex PCR, and its TCRdb copy is limited to in-frame clones, with some not included. The sample contains over 200,000 clones, about 92% of which appear only once. Material for sequencing was peripheral blood. These receptor sequences come from a young man with acute or convalescent COVID-19.

The chain links TRBV3-1 (or the pseudogene TRBV3-2) to TRBJ2-1; 9 nucleotides align to TRBD2. Germline loops: CDR1 LGHDT, CDR2 YNNKEL (reference sequence). The CDR3 runs 21 residues. Unmatched junction bases numbered 20, after V lost 4 bases and J lost 1 base. CDR3 sequence reads: CASSPGGASGIVLESYNEQFF. The CDR3 coding sequence is TGTGCCAGCAGCCCAGGGGGGGCTAGCGGGATTGTGTTAGAGTCCTACAATGAGCAGTTCTTC.

The V and J genes are TRBV19 and TRBJ2-7; TRBD1 is a possible D gene (7 bases). The V gene lost 4 bases and the J gene lost 5 bases, with 15 bases spanning the gap. CDR3 length: 14 residues. CDR1 is LNHDA, CDR2 SQIVND, per germline (reference sequence). The CDR3 protein is CASSTRDSGHEQYF. Written as DNA, the CDR3 is TGTGCCAGTAGTACAAGGGACAGCGGGCACGAGCAGTACTTC.

V is TRBV2 and J is TRBJ2-3; D gene unclear. CDR1 and CDR2 (germline): SNHLY, FYNNEI. V was cut by 3 bases and J by 2 bases, with 12 bases left in between. This CDR3 has 15 amino acids. The CDR3 region is CASSEGLSSTDTQYF. CDR3 DNA: TGTGCCAGCAGTGAGGGCCTATCGTCCACAGATACGCAGTATTTT.

This chain uses TRBV6-6 with TRBJ2-7, with D tentatively TRBD1 (6 bases). Trimming took 6 bases from V and 1 from J, leaving 13 bases between them. CDR1 and CDR2 (germline): MNHNY, SVGAGI (reference sequence). The CDR3 length is 14 residues. The CDR3 reads CASSGQTRSYEQYF. The CDR3 DNA follows: TGTGCCAGCAGCGGACAGACCCGTTCCTACGAGCAGTACTTC.

In regard to this clone: Other DNA variants within this sample encode the same CDR3. This chain joins TRBV29-1 and TRBJ1-3; no clear D gene. The V and J ends lost 2 bases and 3 bases respectively, with 2 bases between them. The CDR3 runs 11 residues. CDR1 is SQVTM and CDR2 is ANQGSEA in the germline V gene. CDR3 bases: TGCAGCGTTGAACGTGGAAACACCATATATTTT. It specifies CSVERGNTIYF.

This clone occurred once. The V and J genes are TRBV10-3 and TRBJ2-1; 8 bases map to TRBD2. J lost 5 bases, V lost 0 bases, and 3 bases had no gene match. CDR3 size: 15 residues. Germline CDR1 ENHRY, CDR2 SYGVKD. This CDR3 is CAISESGGGNNEQFF. CDR3 nucleotide sequence: TGTGCCATCAGTGAGTCCGGGGGGGGCAACAATGAGCAGTTCTTC.

The chain joins TRBV29-1 to TRBJ2-7, with TRBD1 matching 7 bases. Per germline, CDR1 SQVTM and CDR2 ANQGSEA. The J segment lost 6 bases and the V segment lost 4 bases, leaving 6 bases of the junction unmatched. This CDR3 has 12 residues. CDR3 protein: CSVARGPSEQYF. The CDR3 bases are TGCAGCGTTGCTAGGGGGCCTAGCGAGCAGTACTTC.

This clone has a single count. V usage is TRBV28 and J usage is TRBJ1-5; a weak D match, TRBD1 (5 bases). Trimming pared 4 bases from V and 0 bases from J, leaving 22 bases between. This CDR3 comprises 19 residues. Germline-derived CDR1 and CDR2 are MDHEN and SYDVKM. The CDR3 sequence: CASSSEGSPRVYSNQPQHF. The CDR3 region has the DNA TGTGCCAGCAGTTCGGAGGGGTCCCCTCGGGTATATAGCAATCAGCCCCAGCATTTT.

The chain recombines TRBV30 with TRBJ2-1; 8 bases map to TRBD1. Germline V gene lookup returns CDR1 GTSNPN and CDR2 SVGIG (reference sequence). The CDR3 is made up of 16 amino acids. V shed 0 bases and J 4 bases; nucleotides not matched to a gene: 8. The CDR3 region has the DNA TGTGCCTGGAGTGTACGTGGGACAGGTACTTACAATGAGCAGTTCTTC. Translated: CAWSVRGTGTYNEQFF.

The chain carries TRBV29-1 and TRBJ1-4; no reliable D call. Trimming took off 4 bases at V and 0 bases at J, with 9 bases between the two ends. Looked up from germline, CDR1 is SQVTM and CDR2 is ANQGSEA. The CDR3 has 14 amino acids. The CDR3: CSVAATATNEKLFF. The CDR3 nucleotides are TGCAGCGTTGCGGCTACAGCAACTAATGAAAAACTGTTTTTT.

This chain connects TRBV4-1 to TRBJ1-1; D is unclear. CDR3 length: 12 amino acids. Germline values: CDR1 MGHRA, CDR2 YSYEKL. Trimming removed 1 base from V and 3 bases from J, with 3 bases in between. As DNA, the CDR3 is TGCGCCAGCAGCCAAGCGTACACTGAAGCTTTCTTT. Encoded protein: CASSQAYTEAFF.

This clone appeared once. The rearrangement joins TRBV28 to TRBJ1-2; 7 nucleotides line up with TRBD1. CDR3 length: 17 residues. After removal of 2 bases from V and 4 bases from J, the junction contained 13 bases not matched to a gene. Per the germline V gene, CDR1 is MDHEN and CDR2 is SYDVKM. The CDR3 DNA is TGTGCCAGCAGTTTAGATAGGCCGGCAGGGGGAGCCTATGGCTACACCTTC. It specifies CASSLDRPAGGAYGYTF.

CDR3 protein: CAGNEGLNNSPLHF. The CDR3 DNA reads as TGTGCCGGTAACGAGGGACTGAATAATTCACCCCTCCACTTT. The gene calls are TRBV6-6 and TRBJ1-6; tentatively, D is TRBD1 (5 bases). CDR1 and CDR2 (germline): MNHNY, SVGAGI (reference sequence). The V gene lost 11 bases and the J gene lost 5 bases, with 16 bases spanning the gap. CDR3 length: 14 amino acids.